Included here is one TCR beta chain sequence, with context. The data were taken from a study of neoadjuvant anti-PD-1 for oral cavity cancer. From germline, CDR1 is SGHKS and CDR2 YYEKEE (reference sequence). CDR3 length: 14 amino acids. Trimming stripped 4 bases from V and 3 bases from J, with 13 bases between. Time point reported: after neoadjuvant nivolumab, at surgical resection. Blood libraries mostly used about 0.5 ug genomic DNA, six replicates each. This table comes from immunoSEQ multiplex PCR, and its TCRdb copy is limited to in-frame clones, with some not included. Here the sample spans about 7,800 clones, approximately 67% being singletons.

This chain uses TRBV5-5 with TRBJ2-5; TRBD1 is a possible D gene (6 bases). The sample here was PBMCs, taken after nivolumab (anti-PD-1) treatment. The sequence came from a person between 40 and 80 years old with oral cavity squamous cell carcinoma. CDR3 residues: CASSAYQGKETQYF. CDR3 in DNA: TGTGCCAGCAGCGCCTACCAGGGGAAAGAGACCCAGTACTTC.